The 31 T cell receptor beta chains listed next were all sequenced from one sample in a study of T cells after posttransplantation cyclophosphamide (dated by TCRdb to the mid-2010s). The treatment or condition tag for this specimen amounts to: high-dose cyclophosphamide on days +3 and +4 as single-agent GVHD prophylaxis. Busulfan and fludarabine conditioning, a related or unrelated marrow graft, and cyclophosphamide on days +3 and +4 were given to PTCy patients. Preparation of the library involved the immunoSEQ multiplex PCR assay. The table was pulled from immuneACCESS by TCRdb, which kept in-frame rearrangements only. Such tables lose some clones; where checked, under half of the loss comes from unresolved V genes, and the rest has no known cause. The table for this sample lists about 7,800 clones; 85% of them were counted only once. Together, the top ten hold about 23% of the sample. The sequences come from PBMCs, collected after allogeneic stem cell transplant with posttransplant cyclophosphamide. The source is a female patient aged 40-50 years who received an allogeneic stem cell transplant from an unrelated donor, was CMV-positive, and had no GVHD. Because of the transplant, the T cells may be the graft donor's rather than the patient's own.

This chain connects TRBV5-4 to TRBJ2-1; 9 positions match TRBD1. The V gene end was trimmed by 5 bases and the J gene end by 7 bases; junction bases not matched to a gene: 7. Germline V gene data show CDR1 as SGHNT and CDR2 as YYREEE (reference sequence). The CDR3 runs to 14 residues. CDR3 DNA sequence: TGTGCCAGCAGATGGGGACAGGGTAAAAATGAGCAGTTCTTC. As protein: CASRWGQGKNEQFF.

The chain recombines TRBV19 with TRBJ1-3, with 10 bases that match TRBD1. V dropped 5 bases and J dropped 2; count of bases not matched to a gene: 3. Germline CDR1 and CDR2: LNHDA and SQIVND (reference sequence). The CDR3 spans 15 residues. The CDR3 coding sequence is TGTGCCAGTAGTCATGGGACAGGGGCTGGAAACACCATATATTTT. As protein: CASSHGTGAGNTIYF.

The chain employs TRBV28 and TRBJ1-6; D gene ambiguous. CDR3 length equals 12 residues. Germline V gives CDR1 MDHEN, CDR2 SYDVKM. The V and J ends lost 6 bases and 14 bases respectively, with 14 bases between them. CDR3 amino acids: CASRGSSGTLHF. CDR3 sequence (DNA): TGTGCCAGCAGGGGGTCATCCGGGACCCTCCACTTT.

The chain uses TRBV10-3 and TRBJ2-3; no clear D gene. The CDR3 has 12 amino acids. The V gene's germline CDR1 is ENHRY and CDR2 SYGVKD. The V gene lost 6 bases and the J gene lost 6 bases, with 10 bases spanning the gap. Here the CDR3 DNA reads TGTGCCATCAGCGCCCCAGCGGATACGCAGTATTTT. Its protein is CAISAPADTQYF.

The chain uses TRBV2 and TRBJ2-2, with 8 bases fitting TRBD2. The CDR3 is 17 amino acids. V lost 7 bases and J lost 0; bases outside the gene matches: 10. Germline CDR1 SNHLY, CDR2 FYNNEI. CDR3 in DNA: TGTGCCAGCACATGGCGGGAGGACAGCTCGAACACCGGGGAGCTGTTTTTT. Its translation: CASTWREDSSNTGELFF.

The chain is built from TRBV28 and TRBJ1-4, with D maybe TRBD1 (5 bases). The germline V gene encodes CDR1 MDHEN and CDR2 SYDVKM. This CDR3 has 16 residues. The V and J ends lost 5 bases and 4 bases respectively, with 17 bases between them. DNA of the CDR3: TGTGCCAGCAGTCCCTGGCAGGGATACGATAATGAAAAACTGTTTTTT. The encoded protein is CASSPWQGYDNEKLFF.

The chain carries TRBV4-1 and TRBJ1-2; 11 positions agree with TRBD1. Germline assignment: CDR1 MGHRA and CDR2 YSYEKL. V dropped 4 bases and J dropped 7; count of bases not matched to a gene: 8. The CDR3 spans 15 residues. The CDR3 coding sequence is TGCGCCAGCAGCCGTCACCGGACAGGGGGCAGTGGCTACACCTTC. Protein sequence: CASSRHRTGGSGYTF.

This chain uses TRBV4-3 with TRBJ2-7; TRBD1 agrees at 7 bases. The trim removed 5 bases at V and 4 bases at J, leaving 8 bases unmatched. Germline-derived CDR1 and CDR2 are LGHNA and YSLEER. The CDR3 sequence is 14 residues long. The DNA of the CDR3 is TGCGCCAGCAGCGAGGGACAGCACCGTTACGAGCAGTACTTC. Translating it yields CASSEGQHRYEQYF.

The chain links TRBV11-3 to TRBJ1-4; no reliable D call. Between the trimmed V and J ends, which lost 3 bases and 6 bases, there was a span of 11 bases. The germline V gene encodes CDR1 SGHNT and CDR2 YENEEA. This CDR3 is built from 14 residues. CDR3 sequence (DNA): TGTGCCAGCAGCTTGTTCCGGCAGGATGAAAAACTGTTTTTT. Translated, it gives CASSLFRQDEKLFF.

V usage is TRBV7-3 and J usage is TRBJ2-3; 9 bases line up with TRBD2. The junction had 11 bases not matched to a gene; V was cut back by 5 bases and J by 5 bases. CDR1 SGHTA and CDR2 FQGTGA come from the germline V gene. The CDR3 is 16 amino acids. The CDR3 DNA reads as TGTGCCAGCAGCCCGGGGGTAGCGGGGGCAGGAGATACGCAGTATTTT. Its translation is CASSPGVAGAGDTQYF.

The gene calls are TRBV4-3 and TRBJ2-4; 9 bases align to TRBD1. Germline lookup yields CDR1 LGHNA and CDR2 YSLEER. J gave up 9 bases and V 4 bases, and 4 bases lay outside the gene matches. The CDR3 consists of 13 residues. The CDR3 nucleotides are TGCGCCAGCAGCCTGACAGGGGGAGGCATTCAGTACTTC. This encodes CASSLTGGGIQYF.

This sequence joins TRBV5-1 and TRBJ1-1; D is ambiguous. Germline lookup yields CDR1 SGHRS and CDR2 YFSETQ. This CDR3 contains 16 residues. Trimming removed 1 base from V and 1 base from J, with 14 bases in between. The CDR3 spells CASSLSIAVTNTEAFF. In DNA, the CDR3 is TGCGCCAGCAGCTTGTCTATTGCGGTGACGAACACTGAAGCTTTCTTT.

This sequence joins TRBV4-1 and TRBJ1-5; tentative D call: TRBD1 (5 bases). The V gene's germline CDR1 is MGHRA and CDR2 YSYEKL. The V end lost 0 bases, the J end lost 4 bases, and 19 bases lay between the germline ends. CDR3 length equals 18 residues. The DNA for the CDR3 is TGCGCCAGCAGCCAAGAACCCGCCAGGGTAGTTCGAAATCAGCCCCAGCATTTT. Translated, it gives CASSQEPARVVRNQPQHF.

CDR3 protein: CASSQDQGSYEQYF. CDR3 sequence (DNA): TGCGCCAGCAGCCAAGATCAGGGCAGCTACGAGCAGTACTTC. The chain has TRBV4-3 and TRBJ2-7; weak D call: TRBD1 (5 bases). Trimming pared 0 bases from V and 3 bases from J, leaving 9 bases between. CDR1 is LGHNA, CDR2 YSLEER, per germline. The CDR3 has 14 residues.

This chain uses TRBV30 with TRBJ1-4; TRBD1 matches at 8 bases. Trimming removed 3 bases from V and 4 bases from J; junction bases left unmatched: 4. CDR1 is GTSNPN and CDR2 is SVGIG in the germline V gene (reference sequence). This CDR3 spans 14 amino acids. The CDR3: CAWRGDRFNEKLFF. CDR3 coding DNA: TGTGCCTGGAGGGGGGACAGGTTTAATGAAAAACTGTTTTTT.

This rearrangement joins TRBV28 to TRBJ1-5; D remains unclear. From germline, CDR1 is MDHEN and CDR2 SYDVKM. Trimming took off 1 base at V and 2 bases at J, with 12 bases between the two ends. CDR3 size: 16 residues. As DNA, the CDR3 is TGTGCCAGCAGTTTATCCCCCTGGCAGGGCAATCAGCCCCAGCATTTT. Its protein is CASSLSPWQGNQPQHF.

The CDR3 DNA is TGTGCCAGCTCACCACCCGGGACAGGGGGCCTCTCTGGAAACACCATATATTTT. Protein sequence: CASSPPGTGGLSGNTIYF. V is TRBV18 and J is TRBJ1-3, with TRBD1 matching 12 bases. The CDR3 has 18 amino acids. The V gene end was trimmed by 0 bases and the J gene end by 0 bases; junction bases not matched to a gene: 3. Germline-derived CDR1 and CDR2 are KGHSH and LQKENI.

Details on this clone: Because the CDR3 is missing its conserved closing phenylalanine or tryptophan, this is likely a read error. The DNA is omitted, as the CDR3 cannot be located on it reliably, and the CDR3 follows TCRdb's listing. The rearrangement joins TRBV5-4 to TRBJ2-3; TRBD2, the table's D call, lacks a check against the DNA. Counting both end residues, the CDR3 totals 11 amino acids. CDR1 is SGHNT, CDR2 YYREEE, per germline (reference sequence). This chain's CDR3 is CASRSGTSPRN.

The CDR3 reads CASSLVPHSDYEQYF. The CDR3, as DNA: TGTGCCAGCAGCTTAGTGCCCCACAGTGACTACGAGCAGTACTTC. V usage is TRBV11-2 and J usage is TRBJ2-7; D is unclear. This CDR3 spans 15 amino acids. Germline V gene sequence: CDR1 SGHAT, CDR2 FQNNGV. Trimming stripped 1 base from V and 3 bases from J, with 13 bases between.

This rearrangement joins TRBV9 to TRBJ2-3; TRBD2 matches at 12 bases. The CDR3 covers 16 residues. Germline V CDR1 and CDR2: SGDLS, YYNGEE. V shed 4 bases, J shed 1 base, and the junction held 4 bases outside the gene matches. The DNA for the CDR3 is TGTGCCAGCAGCCCTCGGACTAGCGGGGGCACAGATACGCAGTATTTT. As protein: CASSPRTSGGTDTQYF.

The CDR3 protein is CATKGGTVNEKLFF. CDR3 coding DNA: TGTGCCACCAAGGGAGGAACAGTTAATGAAAAACTGTTTTTT. V gene TRBV15 combines with J gene TRBJ1-4; D remains ambiguous. The CDR3 spans 14 residues. The germline V and J ends were trimmed by 7 bases and 4 bases, with 13 bases remaining between them. Looked up from germline, CDR1 is LNHNV and CDR2 is YYDKDF (reference sequence). Variable domain in full (rest from reference TRBV15 and TRBJ1-4): DAMVIQNPRYQVTQFGKPVTLSCSQTLNHNVMYWYQQKSSQAPKLLFHYYDKDFNNEADTPDNFQSRRPNTSFCFLDIRSPGLGDTAMYLCATKGGTVNEKLFFGSGTQLSVL.

J is TRBJ2-7 and V is TRBV7-2; possible D gene TRBD1, 5 bases. The CDR3 contains 18 residues. CDR1 is SGHTA and CDR2 is FQGNSA in the germline V gene. The V end was cut by 1 base, the J end by 0 bases, with 19 bases between. CDR3 loop: CASSLVVGTGTFSYEQYF. CDR3 coding DNA: TGTGCCAGCAGCTTAGTAGTGGGAACAGGAACTTTCTCCTACGAGCAGTACTTC. The variable domain in full, completed from reference TRBV7-2 and TRBJ2-7, reads GAGVSQSPSNKVTEKGKDVELRCDPISGHTALYWYRQSLGQGLEFLIYFQGNSAPDKSGLPSDRFSAERTGGSVSTLTIQRTQQEDSAVYLCASSLVVGTGTFSYEQYFGPGTRLTVT.

The V gene is TRBV28, the J gene TRBJ1-1; no clear D gene. This CDR3 comprises 16 residues. V was trimmed by 3 bases and J by 0 bases, leaving 14 bases between them. Germline V lookup: CDR1 MDHEN, CDR2 SYDVKM. DNA for the CDR3: TGTGCCAGCAGTTTTCGGAAAGGGAGTGTGAACACTGAAGCTTTCTTT. It translates to CASSFRKGSVNTEAFF. Based on the CDR3 plus reference TRBV28 and TRBJ1-1, the full variable domain is DVKVTQSSRYLVKRTGEKVFLECVQDMDHENMFWYRQDPGLGLRLIYFSYDVKMKEKGDIPEGYSVSREKKERFSLILESASTNQTSMYLCASSFRKGSVNTEAFFGQGTRLTVV.

A few counts support this clone. This chain joins TRBV5-4 and TRBJ2-5; perhaps TRBD2 as D (6 bases). Germline V gene lookup returns CDR1 SGHNT and CDR2 YYREEE (reference sequence). The CDR3 totals 14 residues. V shed 1 base and J shed 3 bases, with 10 bases lying between them. CDR3 in amino acids: CASSLRLAKETQYF. CDR3 coding DNA: TGTGCCAGCAGCTTGAGGCTAGCGAAAGAGACCCAGTACTTC.

V and J are TRBV7-2 and TRBJ1-1, with D possibly TRBD1 on 5 matching bases. The CDR3 loop spans 15 amino acids. V shed 5 bases and J shed 4 bases, with 17 bases lying between them. CDR1 is SGHTA and CDR2 is FQGNSA in the germline V gene. CDR3 nucleotides: TGTGCCAGCAGCACCCAGCCGACAGACATCACTGAAGCTTTCTTT. Translating gives CASSTQPTDITEAFF.

This clone has a single count. The chain is built from TRBV11-1 and TRBJ2-5; D gene uncertain. V was cut by 1 base and J by 2 bases, with 5 bases left in between. CDR1 is SGHAT, CDR2 FQDESV, per germline (reference sequence). CDR3 length: 13 amino acids. The DNA for the CDR3 is TGTGCCAGCAGCTTAGTTACTCAAGAGACCCAGTACTTC. As protein: CASSLVTQETQYF.

V usage is TRBV5-4 and J usage is TRBJ1-1, with a weak D call TRBD1 (6 bases). Germline CDR1 and CDR2: SGHNT and YYREEE (reference sequence). This CDR3 has 15 residues. The V end lost 4 bases, the J end lost 0 bases, and 13 bases lay between the germline ends. The DNA for the CDR3 is TGTGCCAGCAGCACCCCGGGGACAATGAACACTGAAGCTTTCTTT. This codes for CASSTPGTMNTEAFF.

V and J are TRBV15 and TRBJ2-2, with a possible D match to TRBD1 (6 bases). Looked up from germline, CDR1 is LNHNV and CDR2 is YYDKDF (reference sequence). CDR3 length: 15 amino acids. V was shortened by 2 bases and J by 4 bases, with 11 bases between the two germline ends. The CDR3, as DNA: TGTGCCACCAGCAGACCGGACAGACTCACCGGGGAGCTGTTTTTT. This translates into CATSRPDRLTGELFF.

A note on this clone: Other DNA sequences of this sample code for an identical CDR3. This chain joins TRBV28 and TRBJ2-1; 7 bases align to TRBD1. The J segment lost 4 bases and the V segment lost 5 bases, leaving 5 bases of the junction unmatched. Germline lookup yields CDR1 MDHEN and CDR2 SYDVKM. There are 14 residues in the CDR3. The CDR3 DNA reads TGTGCCAGCAGTCAAAGACAGGGATACAATGAGCAGTTCTTC. This codes for CASSQRQGYNEQFF.

This chain joins TRBV4-2 and TRBJ1-3; D uncertain. This CDR3 contains 16 residues. CDR1 and CDR2 from the germline V gene are LGHNA and YNFKEQ. Between the trimmed V and J ends, which lost 1 base and 4 bases, there was a span of 14 bases. CDR3 in amino acids: CASSQAPRPAGNTIYF. The CDR3 DNA reads TGTGCCAGCAGCCAAGCCCCCCGACCAGCGGGAAACACCATATATTTT.

The rearrangement joins TRBV27 to TRBJ1-6; 10 bases map to TRBD1. Trimming removed 7 bases from V and 10 bases from J; junction bases left unmatched: 7. Germline assignment: CDR1 MNHEY and CDR2 SMNVEV (reference sequence). The CDR3 loop spans 14 amino acids. The CDR3 spells CASTDRGRGSPLHF. In nucleotides, the CDR3 is TGTGCCAGCACCGACAGGGGGCGAGGATCACCCCTCCACTTT.